These T cell receptor beta chains were read from a single sample in a study of T cells in Graves' hyperthyroidism and ophthalmopathy. A single record per CDR3 protein comes from TCRdb applying MiXCR to the multiplex PCR reads. The sample consists of a few hundred thousand distinct CDR3 sequences, about 20% of them appearing once. Sequencing input: blood. Receptors were obtained from a man between 18 and 29 years old with Graves' hyperthyroidism. CDR3s include the opening cysteine and the closing phenylalanine or tryptophan. D genes are given only for firm matches. The listing skips clone size in some rows; elsewhere it reads once, few, many or a size class.

j_call | v_call | d_call | clone_size | cdr3_nt | cdr3_aa
TRBJ1-1 | TRBV12-3/TRBV12-4 | NA | once | TGTGCCAGCAGTTTAGCGCTTCCCGAAAACTTT | CASSLALPENF
TRBJ1-1 | TRBV19 | NA | many | TGTGCCAGTAGTATAAATCCACAGAACACTGAAGCTTTCTTT | CASSINPQNTEAFF
TRBJ1-1 | TRBV2 | NA | many | TGTGCCAGCAGTGAAACGCGGGTGAACACTGAAGCTTTCTTT | CASSETRVNTEAFF
TRBJ2-6 | TRBV6-2/TRBV6-3 | TRBD1 | once | TGTGCCAGCAGTAATGTACAGGGGTCTGGGGCCAACGTCCTGACTTTC | CASSNVQGSGANVLTF
TRBJ1-5 | TRBV2 | NA | many | TGTGCCAGCAGTGTGATTCCCGGGAGCAATCAGCCCCAGCATTTT | CASSVIPGSNQPQHF
TRBJ2-7 | TRBV12-3/TRBV12-4 | NA | NA | TGTGCCAGCACCGTGGCCAGAAGCTCCTACGAGCAGTACTTC | CASTVARSSYEQYF
TRBJ1-1 | TRBV28 | NA | many | TGTGCCAGCAGTTTAAGACGGTTACCGGGACCTCCGCGTCCCAACACTGAAGCTTTCTTT | CASSLRRLPGPPRPNTEAFF
TRBJ1-5 | TRBV19 | NA | few | TGTGCCAGTAGTATAGACGGCGGGGCGGGACCCGGCAATCAGCCCCAGCATTTT | CASSIDGGAGPGNQPQHF
TRBJ2-7 | TRBV6-1 | TRBD2 | many | TGTGCCAGCAGTGTTCTAGCGGGGGCGATGTACGAGCAGTACTTC | CASSVLAGAMYEQYF
TRBJ2-7 | TRBV13 | TRBD1 | many | TGTGCCAGCAGCGAAAGACAGGGTTCCTACGAGCAGTACTTC | CASSERQGSYEQYF
TRBJ1-3 | TRBV6-5 | NA | many | TGTGCCAGCAGTTACAGGAATCCCTCTGGAAACACCATATATTTT | CASSYRNPSGNTIYF
TRBJ1-1 | TRBV2 | TRBD1 | NA | TGTGCCAGCACTCGGGGACAGGGGGGTGGGAAGGTTCACGAAGCTTTCTTT | CASTRGQGGGKVHEAFF
TRBJ2-7 | TRBV11-2 | TRBD1 | NA | TGTGCCAGCAGCTTCCGGGACAGACCTTACGAGCAGTACTTC | CASSFRDRPYEQYF
TRBJ2-2 | TRBV11-2 | TRBD2 | few | TGTGCCAGCAGGATGGGACTAGCGGGGGGACACACCCGGGAGCTGTTTTTT | CASRMGLAGGHTRELFF
TRBJ2-7 | TRBV5-1 | NA | few | TGCGCCAGCAGCTTGGGGGTCTGGACCGGCAGCTCCTACGAGCAGTACTTC | CASSLGVWTGSSYEQYF
TRBJ2-5 | TRBV18 | NA | many | TGTGCCAGCTCACCTGGGAGACAAGAGACCCAGTACTTC | CASSPGRQETQYF
TRBJ2-5 | TRBV20-1 | NA | NA | TGCAGTGCTATGAGACAGGTCCAAGAGACCCAGTACTTC | CSAMRQVQETQYF
TRBJ1-1 | TRBV28 | NA | NA | TGTGCCAGCAGTTCGGCGATTCAAGTCCGGGCTGAAGCTTTCTTT | CASSSAIQVRAEAFF
TRBJ1-2 | TRBV19 | NA | NA | TGTGCCAGTAGTTTGCTCACCGGCCTATTGGGCTACACCTTC | CASSLLTGLLGYTF
TRBJ2-5 | TRBV9 | TRBD2 | many | TGTGCCAGCAGCCCAGGAGGTAGCGGGGGAGGGGAGACCCAGTACTTC | CASSPGGSGGGETQYF
TRBJ1-5 | TRBV19 | NA | NA | TGTGCCAGTACCGACCGGGTCCTCGGTCATCAGCCCCAGCATTTT | CASTDRVLGHQPQHF
TRBJ1-1 | TRBV28 | NA | many | TGTGCCAGCAGCCCCCCAGAGAGCGGAGCTTTCTTT | CASSPPESGAFF
TRBJ2-7 | TRBV6-1 | NA | many | TGTGCCAGCAGAGGGGGGGCGTTCGCCTACGAGCAGTACTTC | CASRGGAFAYEQYF
TRBJ1-3 | TRBV12-3/TRBV12-4 | NA | few | TGTGCCAGCAGCCCGATAGCGGGGAGGTTGCTAGTCGGCACCATATATTTT | CASSPIAGRLLVGTIYF
TRBJ1-5 | TRBV28 | NA | many | TGTGCCAGCAGTTTATGGGGGTCGGATCAGCCCCAGCATTTT | CASSLWGSDQPQHF
TRBJ1-2 | TRBV19 | NA | many | TGTGCCAGTTACGATCGATATGGCTACACCTTC | CASYDRYGYTF
TRBJ2-3 | TRBV11-2 | NA | NA | TGTGCCAGCAGCTTACGGCAGGGCGGCAATCAGCCCCAGTATTTT | CASSLRQGGNQPQYF
TRBJ2-7 | TRBV5-1 | TRBD1 | few | TGCGCCAGCGGAAGGTGGGACAGGGCACCCTACGAGCAGTACTTC | CASGRWDRAPYEQYF
TRBJ1-1 | TRBV20-1 | NA | few | TGCAGTGCTAGTCGGGAGGCAGTGGGAGCTTTCTTT | CSASREAVGAFF
TRBJ2-5 | TRBV28 | NA | NA | TGTGCCAGCAGTACACCCGACACCACAGCGGAGACCCAGTACTTC | CASSTPDTTAETQYF
TRBJ1-1 | TRBV6-5 | NA | many | TGTGCCAGCAGTTACAGGCGGGCAAACACTGAAGCTTTCTTT | CASSYRRANTEAFF
TRBJ1-3 | TRBV7-9 | NA | many | TGTGCCAGCAGCTTAGGGAGCAGGACTGGAAACACCATATATTTT | CASSLGSRTGNTIYF
TRBJ1-1 | TRBV10-1 | NA | NA | TGCGCCAGCAGTGATTTAGGGGCTGAAGCTTTCTTT | CASSDLGAEAFF
TRBJ1-3 | TRBV6-5 | NA | NA | TGTGCCAGCAGTTACAATCGGCCGAACTCTGGAAACACCATATATTTT | CASSYNRPNSGNTIYF
TRBJ1-3 | TRBV7-8 | NA | NA | TGTGCCAGCAGCTTAGGGTGGATTTCCGGAAACACCATATATTTT | CASSLGWISGNTIYF
TRBJ1-2 | TRBV18 | NA | few | TGTGCCAGCTCACCCTTAGGCGGGGGGCTCTACTATGGCTACACCTTC | CASSPLGGGLYYGYTF
TRBJ1-5 | TRBV20-1 | TRBD1 | many | TGCAGTGCTTTGACAGGGGTCAATCAGCCCCAGCATTTT | CSALTGVNQPQHF
TRBJ2-2 | TRBV5-8 | NA | NA | TGTGCCAGCAGCGAAGGACAGATCACCGGGGAGCTGTTTTTT | CASSEGQITGELFF
TRBJ1-3 | TRBV28 | TRBD1 | many | TGTGCCAGCAGTTTGGGGACAGCCTTCTCTGGAAACACCACATATTTT | CASSLGTAFSGNTTYF
TRBJ2-5 | TRBV4-1 | NA | few | TGCGCCAGCAGCCGGGTCGTCGCCCAAGAGACCCAGTACTTC | CASSRVVAQETQYF
TRBJ1-2 | TRBV7-3 | NA | many | TGTGCCAGCAGCTTAATTCCCCCTAACTATGGCTACACCTTC | CASSLIPPNYGYTF
TRBJ2-2 | TRBV6-2/TRBV6-3 | NA | many | TGTGCCAGCAGTTACATTCCTACCGGGGAGCTGTTTTTT | CASSYIPTGELFF
TRBJ2-7 | TRBV30 | NA | many | TGTGCCTGGAGTGTACAGGTTCTTTCCTACGAGCAGTACTTC | CAWSVQVLSYEQYF